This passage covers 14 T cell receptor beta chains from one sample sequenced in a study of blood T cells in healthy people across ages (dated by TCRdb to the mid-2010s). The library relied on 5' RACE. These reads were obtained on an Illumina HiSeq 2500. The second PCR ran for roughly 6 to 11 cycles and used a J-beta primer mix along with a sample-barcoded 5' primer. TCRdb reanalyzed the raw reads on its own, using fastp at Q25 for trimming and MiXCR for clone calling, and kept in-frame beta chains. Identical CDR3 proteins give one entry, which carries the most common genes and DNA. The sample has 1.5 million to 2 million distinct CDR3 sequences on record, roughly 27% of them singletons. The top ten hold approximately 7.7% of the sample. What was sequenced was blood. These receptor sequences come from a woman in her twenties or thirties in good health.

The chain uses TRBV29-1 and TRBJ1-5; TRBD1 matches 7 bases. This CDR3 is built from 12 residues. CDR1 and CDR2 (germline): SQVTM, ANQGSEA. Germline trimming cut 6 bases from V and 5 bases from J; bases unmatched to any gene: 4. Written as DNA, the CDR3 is TGCAGCGTCAGACAGGGTGATCAGCCCCAGCATTTT. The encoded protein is CSVRQGDQPQHF.

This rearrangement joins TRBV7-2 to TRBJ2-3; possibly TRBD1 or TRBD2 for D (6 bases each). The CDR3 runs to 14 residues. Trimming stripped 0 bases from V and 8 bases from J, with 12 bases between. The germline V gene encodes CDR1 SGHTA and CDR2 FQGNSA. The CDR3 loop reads CASSLAGGQATQYF. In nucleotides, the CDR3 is TGTGCCAGCAGCTTAGCTGGGGGGCAGGCTACGCAGTATTTT.

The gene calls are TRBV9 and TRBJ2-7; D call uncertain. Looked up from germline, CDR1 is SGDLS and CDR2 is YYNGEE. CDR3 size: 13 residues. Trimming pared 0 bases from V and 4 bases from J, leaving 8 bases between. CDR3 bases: TGTGCCAGCAGCGTAGAGGACGGTTACGAGCAGTACTTC. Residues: CASSVEDGYEQYF.

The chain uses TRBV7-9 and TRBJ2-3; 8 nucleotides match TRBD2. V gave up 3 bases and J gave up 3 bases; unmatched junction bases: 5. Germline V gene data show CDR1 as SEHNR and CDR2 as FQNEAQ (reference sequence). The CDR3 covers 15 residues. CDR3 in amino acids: CASSFTGLDTDTQYF. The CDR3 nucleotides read TGTGCCAGCAGCTTTACGGGACTAGATACAGATACGCAGTATTTT.

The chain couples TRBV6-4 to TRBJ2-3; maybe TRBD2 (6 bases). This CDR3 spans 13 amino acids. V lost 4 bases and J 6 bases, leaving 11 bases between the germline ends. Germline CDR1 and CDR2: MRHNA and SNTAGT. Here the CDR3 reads CASSATRMDTQYF. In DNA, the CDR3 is TGTGCCAGCAGTGCGACTAGGATGGATACGCAGTATTTT.

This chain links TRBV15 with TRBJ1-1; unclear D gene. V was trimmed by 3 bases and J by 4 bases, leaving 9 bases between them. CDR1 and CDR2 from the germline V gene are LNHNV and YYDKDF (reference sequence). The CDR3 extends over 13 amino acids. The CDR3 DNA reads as TGTGCCACCAGCAGGGGAACCTTCACTGAAGCTTTCTTT. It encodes CATSRGTFTEAFF.

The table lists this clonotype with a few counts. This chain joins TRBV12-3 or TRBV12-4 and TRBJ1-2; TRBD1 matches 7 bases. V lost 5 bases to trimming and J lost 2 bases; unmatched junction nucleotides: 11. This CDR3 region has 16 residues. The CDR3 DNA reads TGTGCCAGCAGTCCATCCCTAGAGACAGGGAACTATGGCTACACCTTC. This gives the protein CASSPSLETGNYGYTF.

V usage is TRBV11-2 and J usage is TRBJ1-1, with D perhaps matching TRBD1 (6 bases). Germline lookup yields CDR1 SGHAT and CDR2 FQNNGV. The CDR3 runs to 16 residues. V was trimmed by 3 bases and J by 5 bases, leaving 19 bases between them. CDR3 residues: CASSLGRGGGVTEAFF. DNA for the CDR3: TGTGCCAGCAGCTTGGGCCGTGGGGGGGGCGTAACTGAAGCTTTCTTT.

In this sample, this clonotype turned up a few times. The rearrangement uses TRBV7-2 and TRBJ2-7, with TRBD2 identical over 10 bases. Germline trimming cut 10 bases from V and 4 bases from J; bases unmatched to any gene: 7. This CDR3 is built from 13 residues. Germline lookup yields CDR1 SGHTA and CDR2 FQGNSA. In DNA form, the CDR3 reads TGTGCCATTACAGCGGGGGGGCGATACGAGCAGTACTTC. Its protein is CAITAGGRYEQYF.

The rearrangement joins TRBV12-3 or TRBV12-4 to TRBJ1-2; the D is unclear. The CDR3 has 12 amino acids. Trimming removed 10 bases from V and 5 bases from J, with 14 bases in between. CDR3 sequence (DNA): TGTGCCACCAGGTACGGGAATTATGGCTACACCTTC. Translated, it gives CATRYGNYGYTF.

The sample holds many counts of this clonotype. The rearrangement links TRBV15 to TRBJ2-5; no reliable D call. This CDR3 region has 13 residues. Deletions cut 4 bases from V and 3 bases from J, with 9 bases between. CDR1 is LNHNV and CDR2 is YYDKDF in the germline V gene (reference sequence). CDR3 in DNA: TGTGCCACCAGCACGGGTGGAGAAGAGACCCAGTACTTC. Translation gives CATSTGGEETQYF.

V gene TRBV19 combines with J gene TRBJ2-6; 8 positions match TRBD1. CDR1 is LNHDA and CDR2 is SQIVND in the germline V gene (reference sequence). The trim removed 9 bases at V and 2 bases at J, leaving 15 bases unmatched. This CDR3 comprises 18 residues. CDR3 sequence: CASQTPGTGFAGANVLTF. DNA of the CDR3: TGTGCCAGCCAAACACCCGGGACAGGCTTCGCTGGGGCCAACGTCCTGACTTTC.

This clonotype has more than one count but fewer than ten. CDR3 region: CATSPLGSLRAHEQYF. In DNA form, the CDR3 reads TGTGCCACCAGCCCTCTAGGGTCCCTTCGGGCCCACGAGCAGTACTTC. The V gene is TRBV15, the J gene TRBJ2-7, with no clear D. Germline values: CDR1 LNHNV, CDR2 YYDKDF (reference sequence). The CDR3 is 16 residues long. The V end was cut by 5 bases, the J end by 5 bases, with 22 bases between.

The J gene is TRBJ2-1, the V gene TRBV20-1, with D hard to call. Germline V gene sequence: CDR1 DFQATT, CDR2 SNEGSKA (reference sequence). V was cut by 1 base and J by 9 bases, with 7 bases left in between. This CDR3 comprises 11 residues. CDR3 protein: CSARGPVEQFF. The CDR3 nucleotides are TGCAGTGCTAGAGGGCCGGTTGAGCAGTTCTTC.